Listed below are T cell receptor beta chains from one sample, sequenced in a study of response to subunit inactivated influenza vaccine. TCRdb processed the RT-PCR reads anew with MiXCR; each CDR3 protein has one entry. The sample lists about 540,000 distinct CDR3 sequences; approximately 22% were seen once. This sample was shared with a second study, whose subject was T cells expressing NK-cell markers.

Sequences were derived from CD4+ T cells sorted from PBMCs, sampled approximately 13 days after vaccination. Source of these receptors: a man aged 50 or older who received an inactivated influenza vaccine. CDR3s include the opening cysteine and the closing phenylalanine or tryptophan. The D gene is left open where the match is weak. The size of a clone is reported for some rows only, either as once, few or many, or as a class for expanded clones.

j_gene	abundance	d_gene	v_gene	CDR3nt	CDR3aa
TRBJ2-1	NA	NA	TRBV5-1	TGCGCCAGCAGCGCAGGGGTCTTTGGCTTTCTACCCGATGAGCAGTTCTTC	CASSAGVFGFLPDEQFF
TRBJ1-1	few	NA	TRBV11-2	TGTGCCAGCAGCTTAGACCTGAATAGATGGAACACTGAAGCTTTCTTT	CASSLDLNRWNTEAFF
TRBJ1-1	few	TRBD1	TRBV11-2	TGTGCCAGCAGCCTGGACAGGATGAGTGGTGAAGCTTTCTTT	CASSLDRMSGEAFF
TRBJ2-5	few	TRBD1	TRBV28	TGTGCCAGCAGTCCCCGGGACAGGTGGGAGACCCAGTACTTC	CASSPRDRWETQYF
TRBJ2-3	NA	NA	TRBV7-2	TGTGCCAGCAGCTTAGACTATCACACAGATACGCAGTATTTT	CASSLDYHTDTQYF
TRBJ1-6	NA	NA	TRBV6-1	TGTGCCAGTACTACGGACCGAAATAATTCACCCCTCCACTTT	CASTTDRNNSPLHF
TRBJ2-7	NA	TRBD2	TRBV7-2	TGTGCCAGCAGCTTAGTAGCGGGAGCCCACGAGCAGTACTTC	CASSLVAGAHEQYF
TRBJ2-4	NA	TRBD1	TRBV12-3/TRBV12-4	TGTGCCAGCAGCAAGGACAGGGGAAACATTCAGTACTTC	CASSKDRGNIQYF
TRBJ1-2	few	NA	TRBV10-3	TGTGCCACTACTCCGGGCTCTGGCAAGTTCTATGGCTACACCTTC	CATTPGSGKFYGYTF
TRBJ2-5	NA	NA	TRBV5-4	TGTGCCAGCAGCCCAGACAGGGGAGGGGGGGAGACCCAGTACTTC	CASSPDRGGGETQYF
TRBJ2-3	NA	NA	TRBV15	TGTGCCACCCGCGAGGGGGGTGCGCAGTATTTT	CATREGGAQYF
TRBJ1-2	NA	NA	TRBV3-1	TGTGCCAGCAGCCAAGATGTCAACTATGGCTACACCTTC	CASSQDVNYGYTF
TRBJ2-3	NA	TRBD2	TRBV5-4	TGTGCCAGCAGCCCAACTCTTAGCGGGAGGGCGGATACGCAGTATTTT	CASSPTLSGRADTQYF
TRBJ2-7	NA	NA	TRBV6-5	TGTGCCAGCAGTTACCGGCGGGGACCCTACGAGCAGTACTTC	CASSYRRGPYEQYF
TRBJ2-5	few	NA	TRBV20-1	TGCAGTGTTAAGAAGGGACAAGAGACCCAGTACTTC	CSVKKGQETQYF
TRBJ1-2	NA	TRBD1	TRBV15	TGTGCCACCAGCAGATCCGGACAGGCTAACTATGGCTACACCTTC	CATSRSGQANYGYTF
TRBJ2-3	NA	TRBD2	TRBV6-2/TRBV6-3	TGTGCCAGCAGTTGGACCCCGGGACTAGCGGGGAGCACAGATACGCAGTATTTT	CASSWTPGLAGSTDTQYF
TRBJ2-3	NA	TRBD1	TRBV24-1	TGTGCCACCGGCCAGGGGGCCCTCGTAGATACGCAGTATTTT	CATGQGALVDTQYF
TRBJ2-1	NA	NA	TRBV2	TGTGCCAGCAAAGCATCAGTCGGGAGTTGGTTTAGCTCCTACAATGAGCAGTTCTTC	CASKASVGSWFSSYNEQFF
TRBJ1-2	NA	NA	TRBV20-1	TGCAGTGCTAGAGATTATGGGGTTGGCTACACCTTC	CSARDYGVGYTF
TRBJ2-7	few	NA	TRBV2	TGTGCCAGCAGCCTGCGCAGGGGCGAGCAGTACTTC	CASSLRRGEQYF
TRBJ2-7	NA	TRBD2	TRBV12-3/TRBV12-4	TGTGCCAGCAGTTTGAGTGGGGTAGCGGGGGGGTGGTACGAGCAGTACTTC	CASSLSGVAGGWYEQYF
TRBJ2-1	few	NA	TRBV5-6	TGTGCCAGCAGCTTGCTCGGACAGAATTTCGATGAGCAGTTCTTC	CASSLLGQNFDEQFF
TRBJ2-7	NA	NA	TRBV28	TGTGCCAGCACCCCGTATCTCTCGGGGCTCCGGAACGAGCAGTACTTC	CASTPYLSGLRNEQYF
TRBJ2-1	NA	TRBD2	TRBV2	TGTGCCAGCAAGCCTAGCGGGGGATACAATGAGCAGTTCTTC	CASKPSGGYNEQFF
TRBJ2-7	NA	TRBD2	TRBV10-3	TGTGCCATCAGTGAGCGAGCGGGGGGGCTCGAGCAGTACTTC	CAISERAGGLEQYF
TRBJ2-2	many	NA	TRBV7-9	TGTGCCAGCATCCCACTAGGCAGAAGGTCCGGGGAGCTGTTTTTT	CASIPLGRRSGELFF
TRBJ2-7	NA	NA	TRBV28	TGTGCCAGCAGTCTTACTATCAGCTCCTACGAGCTGTACTTC	CASSLTISSYELYF
TRBJ2-7	NA	NA	TRBV20-1	TGCAGTGCTGGGAAGTCCTACGAGCAGTACTTC	CSAGKSYEQYF
TRBJ2-3	NA	NA	TRBV20-1	TGCAGTGCGACCGCCCATTCTAGCACAGATACGCAGTATTTT	CSATAHSSTDTQYF